This TCR beta chain derives from a study of early T cells in non-severe SARS-CoV-2 infection. Overall study context: The authors sequenced bulk RNA from unsorted whole blood, leaving chains unpaired.

MiXCR, applied by TCRdb to the 5' RACE reads, yields one record per CDR3 protein. Of 52,000 or so distinct CDR3 sequences in the sample, roughly an eighth were seen once. This CDR3 has 12 amino acids. V lost 7 bases, J lost 4 bases, and 10 bases lay in between. Germline CDR1 and CDR2: SEHNR and FQNEAQ (reference sequence). The chain recombines TRBV7-9 with TRBJ1-2, with D possibly matching TRBD1 (5 bases). The specimen was whole blood. The TCR was taken from an adult who was a healthcare worker with PCR-confirmed SARS-CoV-2 infection or an uninfected control (not recorded which). The CDR3 reads CASNPGIYGYTF. CDR3 DNA: TGTGCCAGCAACCCAGGGATCTATGGCTACACCTTC.